This record concerns one T cell receptor (beta chain) sequence. TCRdb keeps only in-frame clones here, not all; method: immunoSEQ multiplex PCR. Of more than 65,000 clones in the sample, about 95% are singletons; the top ten hold about 1.2%. This sample was included in a study of T cell changes during pregnancy in multiple sclerosis. This clonotype was obtained from a female donor with multiple sclerosis, enrolled in a pregnancy study. Here the sequenced sample was peripheral blood, taken in the second trimester of pregnancy.

CDR3 region: CASSLAGLAKNIQYF. The CDR3 nucleotides are TGTGCCAGCAGTCTAGCGGGCCTCGCCAAAAACATTCAGTACTTC. The chain links TRBV6-5 to TRBJ2-4, with 8 positions matching TRBD2. Germline lookup yields CDR1 MNHEY and CDR2 SVGAGI. Unmatched junction bases numbered 4, after V lost 5 bases and J lost 1 base. The CDR3 sequence is 15 residues long.